Shown below are 4 T cell receptor beta chains from a single sample sequenced in a study of blood T cell repertoires in COVID-19. Sequencing was performed with immunoSEQ multiplex PCR; in TCRdb, only in-frame clones are kept and a portion is missing. The sample has 300,000 to 350,000 clones, approximately 90% seen once. The sequenced sample was peripheral blood. Receptors were obtained from a woman under 40 with COVID-19, enrolled during active disease.

The chain employs TRBV15 and TRBJ1-6; D gene uncertain. This CDR3 has 17 amino acids. Looked up from germline, CDR1 is LNHNV and CDR2 is YYDKDF (reference sequence). The ends were cut back, 5 bases at V and 0 bases at J, with 14 bases in the middle. In DNA, the CDR3 is TGTGCCACCAGCCTCACTAGGACCGTCTCCTATAATTCACCCCTCCACTTT. It translates to CATSLTRTVSYNSPLHF.

V gene TRBV27 combines with J gene TRBJ1-2, with a tentative D call TRBD1 (6 bases). The CDR3 is made up of 14 amino acids. Trimming stripped 6 bases from V and 6 bases from J, with 17 bases between. CDR1 MNHEY and CDR2 SMNVEV come from the germline V gene (reference sequence). The CDR3 reads CASRRTDRWDGYTF. The CDR3 nucleotides read TGTGCCAGCAGACGAACTGACAGGTGGGATGGCTACACCTTC.

V and J are TRBV4-3 and TRBJ1-2; TRBD1 agrees at 9 bases. This CDR3 is 15 amino acids long. The J segment lost 3 bases and the V segment lost 1 base, leaving 3 bases of the junction unmatched. CDR1 and CDR2 from the germline V gene are LGHNA and YSLEER. The DNA for the CDR3 is TGCGCCAGCAGCCAAGTCGGGACAGGGTACTATGGCTACACCTTC. Protein sequence: CASSQVGTGYYGYTF.

The chain has TRBV12-3 or TRBV12-4 and TRBJ2-4, with 7 bases fitting TRBD1. With V trimmed by 7 bases and J by 10 bases, 7 bases remained unmatched. This CDR3 is built from 12 residues. The CDR3 DNA is TGTGCCAGCACAACGGGACAGATGATTCAGTACTTC. Translation gives CASTTGQMIQYF.